The following is a TCR beta chain sequence with its context. The antigen it recognizes is unknown. The sample holds no much larger clone one base away, and base qualities are not on file. The immunoSEQ kit was used, according to the manufacturer's recommendations, to generate TCR beta libraries from genomic DNA. For library preparation, a first multiplex PCR was performed with proprietary primers, followed by a second PCR in which unique barcodes were added, and bead cleanups were performed after each round. A positive control reaction and a negative control reaction, both provided in the kit, were run with every batch of samples. The final libraries were assessed on an Agilent 4200 TapeStation D1000 ScreenTape, pooled by volume, and quantified by qPCR. Sequencing was performed on an Illumina NextSeq500 using a MidOutput 150-cycle cartridge, with 156 Read1 cycles, 15 Index1 cycles, and the kit custom primers. The pooled library was loaded at around 1.1 pM with a roughly 22% PhiX control spike-in. As for the original processing: Vendor-processed data were analyzed in R, and a clonotype was defined as all T cells sharing the same CDR3 nucleotide sequence. In the clone abundance analyses, frequencies were normalized to the 10,000 most abundant clones in each sample. Public T cell clones, averaging fewer than five per sample, were removed before analysis. Tumor-enriched clonotypes and baseline blood-enriched clonotypes were defined as those with an abundance difference of at least 32-fold between compartments. Clonotypes expanded or contracted between blood time points were identified with a beta-binomial differential abundance model. The Baroni-Urbani and Buser coefficient was used to measure tumor-blood repertoire similarity, and groups were compared with two-tailed Wilcoxon tests in R. TCRdb provides this immuneACCESS table in a form limited to in-frame rearrangements. Some clones are lacking; in checked studies, under half of them reflect an unresolved V gene, and why the rest are absent is not known. The DNA was the basis for D and trimming; V, J and clone size are from that table. This sample gives some 46,000 clones in total; about 84% of them show up just once. The ten largest clonotypes hold about 26% of the sample.

The sample comes from a study of radiation and T cells in renal cell carcinoma (dated by TCRdb to the early 2020s). In the study overall: A total of 53 samples underwent TCR beta sequencing, made up of approximately 26 tumors and about 27 peripheral blood samples. A total of over 4 million unique CDR3 nucleotide sequences, encoding around 2.7 million unique CDR3 amino acid sequences, were found across all 55 or so samples. The final blood draw took place at 4 weeks after radiation, the same time as nephrectomy.

The full study reports these points: With a single-armed trial design, the study had no way to address how radiation dose or scheduling affects the TCR repertoire. Because no pretreatment tumor biopsies were available, whether clonotypes were present in the tumor at baseline could not be determined. Dynamics of the blood repertoire were not tracked past 4 weeks after treatment. Top tumor clonotypes rose in blood from baseline to 2 weeks post-radiation, then contracted by 4 weeks, suggesting transient expansion of tumor-resident clones.

In the paper's terms, the time point label means: blood 4 weeks post-SBRT, at nephrectomy. Explained via the paper, the treatment or condition label denotes: 15 Gy SBRT to primary tumor, nephrectomy 4 weeks later. Samples were obtained from a clinical trial, in which 15 Gy stereotactic body radiation therapy was delivered to primary renal cell carcinomas and nephrectomy was performed 4 weeks later. To track tumor-enriched clonotypes, serial peripheral blood was sampled from radiation-treated patients at baseline and at 2 weeks and 4 weeks after SBRT. Renal cell carcinoma with clear cell pathology was present in all patients. Genomic DNA for TCR sequencing was prepared using the QIAamp DNA Blood Mini Kit (Qiagen). Samples were included in the analyses only if all quality control checks were passed. Sequenced here: blood, sampled from a patient whose treatment included radiotherapy and nephrectomy. This TCR derives from a woman between 70 and 85 years old with renal cell carcinoma.

The CDR3 reads CASSSQGRNQPQHF. The nucleotide sequence reads as follows: TGTGCCAGTAGTTCCCAGGGGCGCAATCAGCCCCAGCATTTT. Recombination connected TRBV19 to TRBJ1-5; the D gene is possibly TRBD1, with 6 bases matching. The CDR3, from cysteine to phenylalanine, totals 14 residues. Here the CDR3 DNA is all that survives: 42 bases in frame from base 1. Trimming takes 5 bases from V and 2 bases from J, and the germline ends sit 10 bases apart. The germline V gene (reference sequence) gives CDR1 as LNHDA and CDR2 as SQIVND.